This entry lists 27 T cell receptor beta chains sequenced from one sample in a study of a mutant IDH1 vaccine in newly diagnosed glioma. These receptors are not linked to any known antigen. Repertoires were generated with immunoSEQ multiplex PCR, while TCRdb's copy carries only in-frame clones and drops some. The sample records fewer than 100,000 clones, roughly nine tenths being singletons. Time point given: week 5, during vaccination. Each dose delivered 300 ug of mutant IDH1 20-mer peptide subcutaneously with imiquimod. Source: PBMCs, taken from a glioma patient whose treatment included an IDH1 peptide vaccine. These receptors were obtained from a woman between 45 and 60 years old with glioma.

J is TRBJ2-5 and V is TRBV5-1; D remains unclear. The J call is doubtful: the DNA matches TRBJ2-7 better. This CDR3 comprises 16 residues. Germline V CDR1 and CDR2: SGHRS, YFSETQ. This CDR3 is CASSLGVAGPVYEQYF. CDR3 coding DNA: TGCGCCAGCAGCTTGGGGGTGGCTGGTCCTGTGTACGAGCAGTACTTC.

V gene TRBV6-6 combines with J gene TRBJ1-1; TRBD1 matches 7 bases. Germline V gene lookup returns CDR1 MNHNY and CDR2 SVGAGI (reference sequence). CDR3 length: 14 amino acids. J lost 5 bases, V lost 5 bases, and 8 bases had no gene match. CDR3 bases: TGTGCCAGCAGTATCAGGGGGGCAGAGACTGAAGCTTTCTTT. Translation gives CASSIRGAETEAFF.

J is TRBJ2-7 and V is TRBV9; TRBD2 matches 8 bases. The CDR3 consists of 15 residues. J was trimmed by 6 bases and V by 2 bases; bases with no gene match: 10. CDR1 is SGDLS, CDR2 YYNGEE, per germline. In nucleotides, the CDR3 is TGTGCCAGCAGCGTTAGCGGGGACGCCTTGAGCGAGCAGTACTTC. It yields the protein CASSVSGDALSEQYF.

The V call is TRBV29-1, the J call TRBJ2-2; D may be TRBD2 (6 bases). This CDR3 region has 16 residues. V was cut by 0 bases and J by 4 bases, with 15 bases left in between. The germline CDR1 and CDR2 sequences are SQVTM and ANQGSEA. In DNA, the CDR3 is TGCAGCGTTGAAGATCGGAGGGCGTCGCGCACCGGGGAGCTGTTTTTT. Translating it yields CSVEDRRASRTGELFF.

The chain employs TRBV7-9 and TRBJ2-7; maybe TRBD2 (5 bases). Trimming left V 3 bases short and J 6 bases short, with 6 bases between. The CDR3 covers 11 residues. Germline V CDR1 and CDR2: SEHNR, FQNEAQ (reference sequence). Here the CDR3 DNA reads TGTGCCAGCAGCTTTGGAGGCGAGCAGTACTTC. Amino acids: CASSFGGEQYF.

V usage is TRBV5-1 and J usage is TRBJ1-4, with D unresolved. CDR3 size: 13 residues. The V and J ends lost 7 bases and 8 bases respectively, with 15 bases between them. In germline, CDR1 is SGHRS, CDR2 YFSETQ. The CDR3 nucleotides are TGCGCCAGCGCTGACACCACCGGGGAAAAACTGTTTTTT. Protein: CASADTTGEKLFF.

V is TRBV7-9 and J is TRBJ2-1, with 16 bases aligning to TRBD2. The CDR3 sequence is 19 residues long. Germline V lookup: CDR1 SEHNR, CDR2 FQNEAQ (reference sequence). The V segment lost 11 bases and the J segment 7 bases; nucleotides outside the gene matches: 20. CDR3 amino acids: CAGALLFPGLAGGPNEQFF. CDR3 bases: TGTGCCGGAGCCCTTCTATTCCCGGGACTAGCGGGAGGGCCGAATGAGCAGTTCTTC.

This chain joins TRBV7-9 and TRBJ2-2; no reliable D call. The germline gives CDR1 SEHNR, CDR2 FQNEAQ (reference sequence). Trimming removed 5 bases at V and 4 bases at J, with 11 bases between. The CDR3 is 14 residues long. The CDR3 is CASSDSQATGELFF. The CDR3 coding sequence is TGTGCCAGCAGCGATAGCCAGGCCACCGGGGAGCTGTTTTTT. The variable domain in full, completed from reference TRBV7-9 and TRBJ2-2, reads DTGVSQNPRHKITKRGQNVTFRCDPISEHNRLYWYRQTLGQGPEFLTYFQNEAQLEKSRLLSDRFSAERPKGSFSTLEIQRTEQGDSAMYLCASSDSQATGELFFGEGSRLTVL.

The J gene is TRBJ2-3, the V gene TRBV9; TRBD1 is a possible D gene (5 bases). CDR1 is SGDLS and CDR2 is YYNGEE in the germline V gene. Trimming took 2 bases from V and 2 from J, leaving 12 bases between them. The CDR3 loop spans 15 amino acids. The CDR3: CASSVYSRATDTQYF. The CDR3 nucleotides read TGTGCCAGCAGCGTCTATAGCAGGGCCACAGATACGCAGTATTTT. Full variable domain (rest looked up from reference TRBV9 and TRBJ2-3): DSGVTQTPKHLITATGQRVTLRCSPRSGDLSVYWYQQSLDQGLQFLIQYYNGEERAKGNILERFSAQQFPDLHSELNLSSLELGDSALYFCASSVYSRATDTQYFGPGTRLTVL.

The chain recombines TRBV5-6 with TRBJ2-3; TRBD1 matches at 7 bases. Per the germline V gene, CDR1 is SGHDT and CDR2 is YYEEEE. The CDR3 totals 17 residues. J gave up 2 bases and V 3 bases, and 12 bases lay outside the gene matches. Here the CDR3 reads CASSSVPGQQITDTQYF. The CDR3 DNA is TGTGCCAGCAGCTCCGTGCCGGGACAGCAGATCACAGATACGCAGTATTTT.

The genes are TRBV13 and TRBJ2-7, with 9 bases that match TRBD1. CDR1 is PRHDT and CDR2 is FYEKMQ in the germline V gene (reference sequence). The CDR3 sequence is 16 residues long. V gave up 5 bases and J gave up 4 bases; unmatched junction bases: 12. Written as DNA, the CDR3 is TGTGCCAGCAGCCCCGACCCCGGGACAGGGCGGTACGAGCAGTACTTC. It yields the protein CASSPDPGTGRYEQYF.

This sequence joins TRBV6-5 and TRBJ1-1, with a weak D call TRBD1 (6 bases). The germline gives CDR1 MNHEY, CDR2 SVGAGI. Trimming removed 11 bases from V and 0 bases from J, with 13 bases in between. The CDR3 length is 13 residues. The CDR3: CALGQLLNTEAFF. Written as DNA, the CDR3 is TGTGCCCTTGGACAGCTACTGAACACTGAAGCTTTCTTT.

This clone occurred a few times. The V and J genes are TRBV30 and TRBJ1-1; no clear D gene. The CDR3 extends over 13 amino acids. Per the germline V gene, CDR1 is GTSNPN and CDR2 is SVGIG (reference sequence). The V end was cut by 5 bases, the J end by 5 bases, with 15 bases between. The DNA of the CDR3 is TGTGCCTGGGCCCGGGGTGGAGCAACTGAAGCTTTCTTT. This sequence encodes CAWARGGATEAFF.

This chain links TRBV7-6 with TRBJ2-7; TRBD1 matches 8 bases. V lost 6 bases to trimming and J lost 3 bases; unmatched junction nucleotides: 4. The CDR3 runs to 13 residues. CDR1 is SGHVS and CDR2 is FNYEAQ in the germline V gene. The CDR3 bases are TGTGCCAGCAGTATTGGACAGGGCTACGAGCAGTACTTC. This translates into CASSIGQGYEQYF.

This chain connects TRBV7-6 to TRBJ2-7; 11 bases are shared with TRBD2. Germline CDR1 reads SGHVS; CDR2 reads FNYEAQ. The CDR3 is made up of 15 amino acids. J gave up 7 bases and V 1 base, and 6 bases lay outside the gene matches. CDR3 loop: CASSLEPSGRREQYF. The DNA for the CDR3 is TGTGCCAGCAGCTTAGAACCTAGCGGGAGGCGTGAGCAGTACTTC. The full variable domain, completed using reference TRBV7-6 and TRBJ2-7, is GAGVSQSPRYKVTKRGQDVALRCDPISGHVSLYWYRQALGQGPEFLTYFNYEAQQDKSGLPNDRFSAERPEGSISTLTIQRTEQRDSAMYRCASSLEPSGRREQYFGPGTRLTVT.

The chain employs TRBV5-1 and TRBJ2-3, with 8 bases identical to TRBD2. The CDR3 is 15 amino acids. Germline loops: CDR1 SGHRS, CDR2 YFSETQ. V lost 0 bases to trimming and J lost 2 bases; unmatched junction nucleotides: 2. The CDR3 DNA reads TGCGCCAGCAGCTTGGGACTAGCGATCACAGATACGCAGTATTTT. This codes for CASSLGLAITDTQYF.

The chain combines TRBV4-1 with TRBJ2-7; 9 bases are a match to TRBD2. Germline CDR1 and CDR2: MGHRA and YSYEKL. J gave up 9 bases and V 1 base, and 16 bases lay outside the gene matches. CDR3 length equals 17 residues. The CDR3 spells CASSQGPTKREEMGQYF. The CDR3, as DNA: TGCGCCAGCAGCCAAGGGCCTACTAAGCGGGAGGAAATGGGGCAGTACTTC.

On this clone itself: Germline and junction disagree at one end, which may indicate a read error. Here the CDR3 reads CASRLTGQNTGELFF. The CDR3 DNA reads TGTGCCAGCAGATTAACTGGACAGAACACCGGGGAGCTGTTTTTT. The genes are TRBV7-3 and TRBJ2-2, with D perhaps matching TRBD1 (5 bases). CDR1 is SGHTA, CDR2 FQGTGA, per germline. The length of the CDR3 is 15 residues.

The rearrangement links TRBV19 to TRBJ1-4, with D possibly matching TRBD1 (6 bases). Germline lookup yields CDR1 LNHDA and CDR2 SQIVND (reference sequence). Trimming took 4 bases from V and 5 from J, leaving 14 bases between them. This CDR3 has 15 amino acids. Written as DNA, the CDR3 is TGTGCCAGTAGTACCAACAGGGAGAAGAATGAAAAACTGTTTTTT. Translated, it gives CASSTNREKNEKLFF.

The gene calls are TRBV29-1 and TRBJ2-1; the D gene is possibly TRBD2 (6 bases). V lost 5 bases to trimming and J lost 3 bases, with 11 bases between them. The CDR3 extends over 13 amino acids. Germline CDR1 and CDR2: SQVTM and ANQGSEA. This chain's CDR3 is CSVPGTDYNEQFF. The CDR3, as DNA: TGCAGCGTTCCCGGGACTGACTACAATGAGCAGTTCTTC.

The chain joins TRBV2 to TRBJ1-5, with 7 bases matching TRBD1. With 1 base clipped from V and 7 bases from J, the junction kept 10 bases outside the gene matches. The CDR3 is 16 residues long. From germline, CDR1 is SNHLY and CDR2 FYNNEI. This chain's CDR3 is CASSEVGTAEGQPQHF. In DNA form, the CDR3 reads TGTGCCAGCAGTGAAGTCGGGACAGCAGAAGGACAGCCCCAGCATTTT.

The CDR3 sequence: CASSSSYGYTF. The CDR3 coding sequence is TGTGCCAGCAGCTCCTCGTATGGCTACACCTTC. The chain combines TRBV11-2 with TRBJ1-2; D uncertain. The CDR3 consists of 11 residues. The germline CDR1 and CDR2 sequences are SGHAT and FQNNGV. Trimming removed 4 bases at V and 5 bases at J, with 5 bases between.

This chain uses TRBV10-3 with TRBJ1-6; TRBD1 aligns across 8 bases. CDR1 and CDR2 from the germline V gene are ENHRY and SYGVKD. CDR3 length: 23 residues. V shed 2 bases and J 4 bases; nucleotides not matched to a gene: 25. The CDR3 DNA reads TGTGCCATCAGTGAGAATGAGGGGGTTCCCCAGGGGGCCCACTCGACATATAATTCACCCCTCCACTTT. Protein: CAISENEGVPQGAHSTYNSPLHF.

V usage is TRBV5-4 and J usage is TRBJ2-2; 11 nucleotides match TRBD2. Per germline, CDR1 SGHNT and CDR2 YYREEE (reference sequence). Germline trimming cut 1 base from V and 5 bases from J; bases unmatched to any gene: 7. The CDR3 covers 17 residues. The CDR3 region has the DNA TGTGCCAGCAGCTTGTCCTTAGCGGGAGGGCAGACCGGGGAGCTGTTTTTT. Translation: CASSLSLAGGQTGELFF.

CDR3 coding DNA: TGTGCCATCAGTGAGGGGGGGGCTGAGACCCAGTACTTC. Translation: CAISEGGAETQYF. The chain carries TRBV10-3 and TRBJ2-5; D perhaps matches TRBD2 (7 bases). With 2 bases removed from V and 5 bases from J, the gap between germline ends came to 9 bases. CDR3 length: 13 residues. The V gene's germline CDR1 is ENHRY and CDR2 SYGVKD.

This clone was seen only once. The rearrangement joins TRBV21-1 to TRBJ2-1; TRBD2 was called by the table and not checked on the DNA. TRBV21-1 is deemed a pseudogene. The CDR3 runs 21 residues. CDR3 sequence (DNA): TGTGCCAGCAGCAAAGCGCTACGGGGGGGTAGCGGGAGGGCCCTCGCCGATGAGCAGTTCTTC. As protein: CASSKALRGGSGRALADEQFF.

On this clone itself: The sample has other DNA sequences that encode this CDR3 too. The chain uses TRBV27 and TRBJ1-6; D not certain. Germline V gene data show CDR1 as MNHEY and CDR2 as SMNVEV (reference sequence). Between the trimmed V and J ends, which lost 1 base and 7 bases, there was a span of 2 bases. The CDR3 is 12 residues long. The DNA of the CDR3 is TGTGCCAGCAGTTTATTGAATTCACCCCTCCACTTT. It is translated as CASSLLNSPLHF.